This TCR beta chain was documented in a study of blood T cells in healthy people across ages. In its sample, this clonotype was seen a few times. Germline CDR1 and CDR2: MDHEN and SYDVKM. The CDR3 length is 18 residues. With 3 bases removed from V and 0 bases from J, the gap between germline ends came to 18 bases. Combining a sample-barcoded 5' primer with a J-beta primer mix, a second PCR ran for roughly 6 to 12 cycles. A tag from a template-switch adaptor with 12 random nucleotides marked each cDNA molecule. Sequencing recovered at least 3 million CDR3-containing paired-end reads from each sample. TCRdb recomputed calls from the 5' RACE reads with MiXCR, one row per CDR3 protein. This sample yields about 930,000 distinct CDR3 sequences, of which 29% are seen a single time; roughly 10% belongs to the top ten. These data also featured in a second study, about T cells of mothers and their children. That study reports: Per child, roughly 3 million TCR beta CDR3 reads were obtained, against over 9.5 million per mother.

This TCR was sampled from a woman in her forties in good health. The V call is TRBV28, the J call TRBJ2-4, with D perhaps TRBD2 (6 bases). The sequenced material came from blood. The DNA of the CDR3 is TGTGCCAGCAGTTTTAACCCGAGAGGGAGGACAGCCAAAAACATTCAGTACTTC. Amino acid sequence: CASSFNPRGRTAKNIQYF.